This T cell receptor beta chain was sequenced for a study of T cells in Graves' hyperthyroidism and ophthalmopathy. V lost 8 bases to trimming and J lost 6 bases, with 16 bases between them. This CDR3 is built from 14 residues. Patients were aged 18 to 65, had disease duration under 2 months, and had newly diagnosed hyperthyroidism. Amplified TCR beta CDR3 regions derived from RNA transcripts. Carried out on the TCR CDR3, a first-round RT-PCR used the HTBI primer set. TCRdb analysed the multiplex PCR reads with MiXCR anew, one entry per CDR3 protein. The sample has some 760,000 distinct CDR3 sequences, 12% to 15% seen once. This clonotype was observed many times.

The receptor was derived from a woman in her late teens or twenties with Graves' hyperthyroidism. This rearrangement joins TRBV12-3 or TRBV12-4 to TRBJ2-2, with TRBD2 as a possible D gene (7 bases). Sequencing input: blood. The CDR3 sequence: CASGVTGRAGELFF. CDR3 nucleotides: TGTGCCAGCGGAGTAACAGGGAGGGCCGGGGAGCTGTTTTTT.